The clone carrying this T cell receptor (beta chain) was found a few times. Its antigen is still unknown. This specimen comes from a study of T cell repertoires in cytomegalovirus infection. About the research overall: Shared public TCR beta signatures pointed to both CMV infection and a matching HLA type.

This CDR3 is built from 13 residues. Trimming left V 7 bases short and J 0 bases short, with 12 bases between. Germline V CDR1 and CDR2: SQVTM, ANQGSEA. TCRdb re-called the reads with MiXCR, one entry per CDR3 protein. The sample lists roughly 300,000 distinct CDR3 sequences; roughly 24% were seen once. Study-level findings and limits: Accumulated public TCR beta family frequency recognized individuals carrying CMV together with the relevant HLA. The ex vivo response was dominated by HLA-C-restricted CMV-specific TCR beta clonotypes.

Source material: PBMCs. This sequence originates from a human donor in good health (CMV status not recorded). Some clones in this sample may be carry-over from other donors' samples. This chain joins TRBV29-1 and TRBJ1-2; D is undetermined. The CDR3 reads CSGSMGANYGYTF. In DNA form, the CDR3 reads TGCAGCGGTAGTATGGGCGCTAACTATGGCTACACCTTC.